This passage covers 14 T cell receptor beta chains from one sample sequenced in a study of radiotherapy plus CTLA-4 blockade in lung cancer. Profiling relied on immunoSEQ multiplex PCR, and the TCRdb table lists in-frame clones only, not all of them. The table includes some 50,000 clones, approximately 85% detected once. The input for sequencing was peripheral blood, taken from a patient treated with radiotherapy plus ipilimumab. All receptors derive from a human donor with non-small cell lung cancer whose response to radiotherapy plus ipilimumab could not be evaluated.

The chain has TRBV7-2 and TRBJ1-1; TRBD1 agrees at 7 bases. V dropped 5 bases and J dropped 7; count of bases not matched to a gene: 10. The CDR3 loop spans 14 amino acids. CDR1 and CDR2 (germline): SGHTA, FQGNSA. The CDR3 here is CASSPTGQYNEAFF. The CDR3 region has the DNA TGTGCCAGCAGCCCGACAGGGCAGTATAATGAAGCTTTCTTT.

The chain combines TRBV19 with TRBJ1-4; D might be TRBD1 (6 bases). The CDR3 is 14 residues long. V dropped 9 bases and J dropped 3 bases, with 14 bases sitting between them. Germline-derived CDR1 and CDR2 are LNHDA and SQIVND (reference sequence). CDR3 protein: CASHPTGSNEKLFF. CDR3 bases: TGTGCCAGCCACCCCACAGGGTCTAATGAAAAACTGTTTTTT.

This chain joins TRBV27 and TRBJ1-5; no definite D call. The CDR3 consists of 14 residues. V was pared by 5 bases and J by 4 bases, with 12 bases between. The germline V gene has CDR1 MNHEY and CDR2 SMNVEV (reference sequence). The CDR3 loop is CASSNPGLNQPQHF. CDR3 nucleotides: TGTGCCAGCAGTAATCCGGGTCTTAATCAGCCCCAGCATTTT.

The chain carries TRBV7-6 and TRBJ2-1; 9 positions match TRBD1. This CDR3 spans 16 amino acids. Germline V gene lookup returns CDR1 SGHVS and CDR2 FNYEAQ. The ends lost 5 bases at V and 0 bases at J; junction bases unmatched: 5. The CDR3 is CASSGIQGASYNEQFF. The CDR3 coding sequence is TGTGCCAGCAGCGGGATACAGGGGGCCTCCTACAATGAGCAGTTCTTC.

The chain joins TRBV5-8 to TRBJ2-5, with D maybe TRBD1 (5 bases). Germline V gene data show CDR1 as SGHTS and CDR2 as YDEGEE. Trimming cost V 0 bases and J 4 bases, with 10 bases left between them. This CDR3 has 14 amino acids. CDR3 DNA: TGTGCCAGCAGCTTGGGGCAGGGCCCAGAGACCCAGTACTTC. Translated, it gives CASSLGQGPETQYF.

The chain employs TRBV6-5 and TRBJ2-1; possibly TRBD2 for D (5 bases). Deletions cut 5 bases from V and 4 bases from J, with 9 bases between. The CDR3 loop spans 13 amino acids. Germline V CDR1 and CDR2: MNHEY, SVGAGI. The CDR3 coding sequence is TGTGCCAGCAGTCCCGGACTGTACAATGAGCAGTTCTTC. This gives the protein CASSPGLYNEQFF.

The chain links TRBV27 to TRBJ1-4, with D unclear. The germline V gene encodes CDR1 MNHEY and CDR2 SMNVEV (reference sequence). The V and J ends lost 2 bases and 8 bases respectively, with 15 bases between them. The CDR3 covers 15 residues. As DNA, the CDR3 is TGTGCCAGCAGTTTAGGTTGGGGATCGGGGGAAAAACTGTTTTTT. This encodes CASSLGWGSGEKLFF.

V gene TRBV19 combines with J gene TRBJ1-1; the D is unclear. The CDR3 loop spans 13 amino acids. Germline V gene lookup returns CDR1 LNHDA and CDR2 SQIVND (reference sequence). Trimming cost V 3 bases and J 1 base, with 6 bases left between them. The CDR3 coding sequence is TGTGCCAGTAGTATCTCCAGGAACACTGAAGCTTTCTTT. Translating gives CASSISRNTEAFF.

The CDR3 DNA follows: TGTGCCAGCAGCTTTCAAGGGACTGAGGGCTACACCTTC. Translating it yields CASSFQGTEGYTF. This chain uses TRBV11-2 with TRBJ1-2; the D gene is possibly TRBD1 (5 bases). V lost 3 bases and J lost 8, with 13 bases in between. Germline V gene lookup returns CDR1 SGHAT and CDR2 FQNNGV. This CDR3 spans 13 amino acids.

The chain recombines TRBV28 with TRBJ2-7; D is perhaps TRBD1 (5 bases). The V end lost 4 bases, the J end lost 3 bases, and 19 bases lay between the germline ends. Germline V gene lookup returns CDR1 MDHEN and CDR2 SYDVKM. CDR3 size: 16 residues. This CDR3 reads CASSSPPWLTGYEQYF. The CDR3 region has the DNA TGTGCCAGCAGTTCCCCCCCCTGGCTAACAGGCTACGAGCAGTACTTC. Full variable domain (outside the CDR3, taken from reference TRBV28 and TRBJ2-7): DVKVTQSSRYLVKRTGEKVFLECVQDMDHENMFWYRQDPGLGLRLIYFSYDVKMKEKGDIPEGYSVSREKKERFSLILESASTNQTSMYLCASSSPPWLTGYEQYFGPGTRLTVT.

The CDR3 is CASSLALATDTQHF. The CDR3 coding sequence is TGTGCCAGCAGCTTAGCCCTCGCGACAGATACGCAGCATTTT. The chain joins TRBV7-2 to TRBJ2-3, with D possibly matching TRBD1 (5 bases). The end of the DNA is better explained by TRBJ1-5, so the J call may be wrong. From germline, CDR1 is SGHTA and CDR2 FQGNSA. The CDR3 loop spans 14 amino acids.

The CDR3 region is CASSLQGGYGYTF. The CDR3 nucleotides are TGTGCCAGCAGCCTACAAGGGGGCTATGGCTACACCTTC. This chain joins TRBV7-2 and TRBJ1-2, with a possible D match to TRBD1 (6 bases). CDR1 is SGHTA and CDR2 is FQGNSA in the germline V gene. Deletions cut 5 bases from V and 4 bases from J, with 11 bases between. The length of the CDR3 is 13 residues.

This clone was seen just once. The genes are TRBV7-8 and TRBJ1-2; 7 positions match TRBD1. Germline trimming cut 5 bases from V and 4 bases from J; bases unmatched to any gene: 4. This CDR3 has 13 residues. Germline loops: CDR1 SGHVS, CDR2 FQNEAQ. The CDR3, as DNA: TGTGCCAGCAGCGTCCAGGGGGTCTATGGCTACACCTTC. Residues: CASSVQGVYGYTF.

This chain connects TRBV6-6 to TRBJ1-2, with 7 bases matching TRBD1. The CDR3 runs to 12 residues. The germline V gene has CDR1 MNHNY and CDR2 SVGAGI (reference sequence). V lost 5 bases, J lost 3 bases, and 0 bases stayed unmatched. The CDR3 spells CASSTGDYGYTF. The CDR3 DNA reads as TGTGCCAGCAGTACAGGGGACTATGGCTACACCTTC.